This T cell receptor beta chain comes out of a study of blood T cell repertoires in COVID-19 (dated by TCRdb to about 2020). About the investigation overall: Samples from collaborators originated in the United States, Italy and Spain and spanned both the acute and convalescent phases of COVID-19. The material from the prospective study consisted of cDNA or gDNA derived from T cells, B-cell-depleted T cells, or PBMCs. Deeply sampled blood TCRbeta repertoires from subjects exposed to, actively infected with, or recovered from COVID-19 were included in the dataset. The repertoires were made available in a free public database intended to serve as a resource for research on the immune response to SARS-CoV-2. The samples were drawn from the first 160 participants of the ongoing ImmuneRACE study and from over 950 subjects provided by 6 global collaborators. Sample metadata almost always included a de-identified subject ID, COVID-19 status, age in years and sex. Where HLA class I and class II types were available, the types were taken from metadata supplied by the sample provider, not from assay-based typing.

Here is what the overall study found, with its caveats: The amount of clinical and demographic metadata varied by source and participant and was provided uncurated.

About this clone: Its antigen is currently not known. No much larger clone is present one base from it, and per-base qualities are unavailable.

Sequences WNHNN (CDR1) and SYGVQD (CDR2) are obtained from the germline V gene (reference sequence). The junction carries 11 bases between V and J, which are trimmed by 7 bases and 2 bases respectively. The CDR3 sequence holds 13 residues, the cysteine and phenylalanine included. Left in the record is the CDR3 DNA by itself, 39 bases read in frame from the first base. Participants in the prospective study were enrolled through a virtual design, were aged 18 to 89 years, and lived in under 25 United States geographic areas. In the prospective study, participants were assigned to cohorts based on the clinical history participants reported in a screening survey and a study questionnaire. Mobile phlebotomists in the prospective study collected whole blood, serum and a nasopharyngeal or oropharyngeal swab from every participant. Participants in the prospective study had the option to provide additional blood draws and questionnaires over a roughly two-month period. Before DNA extraction, blood samples from the prospective study were shipped at room temperature or frozen.

TCRbeta CDR3 regions were amplified from genomic DNA using the immunoSEQ Assay, a bias-controlled multiplex PCR. The source study handled its data this way. The number of nucleated cells in each sample was estimated by amplification of reference gene primers within the assay. Sequence reads were collapsed and filtered to measure the absolute abundance of every unique TCRbeta CDR3 rearrangement. For each sample, productive Simpson clonality was calculated as the square root of Simpson's diversity index across productive rearrangements. Imported from immuneACCESS, the table was reduced by TCRdb to in-frame sequences with V and J called. These copies leave out some clones; in studies compared against another copy, an unresolved V gene accounts for under half, and the cause of the remainder is not known. The DNA was the basis for D and trimming; V, J and clone size are from that table. This sample is represented by 100,000 to 150,000 clones; 80% to 90% of them were singletons. The top ten clones comprise around 2.4% of the sample.

The rearranged segments are TRBV10-1 and TRBJ1-2, with no confident D gene call. The receptor comes from a man aged 35 to 55 with acute COVID-19. The material sequenced was PBMCs or T cells enriched from blood (not recorded which). The CDR3 sequence is CASTIGRNYGYTF. The DNA sequence follows: TGCGCCAGCACCATAGGGAGAAACTATGGCTACACCTTC.